This T cell receptor beta chain was captured in a study of human versus mouse CDR3 diversity and MHC coevolution. The data were produced by immunoSEQ multiplex PCR, yet TCRdb's version contains in-frame clones alone and is incomplete. In the table there are about 73,000 clones, around 90% of which are singletons. Naive CD4 T cells, CD45RO-negative and CD62L-positive, were flow-sorted from PBMCs. J was trimmed by 7 bases and V by 3 bases; bases with no gene match: 7. The CDR3 runs to 14 residues. Per the germline V gene, CDR1 is SGHTA and CDR2 is FQGNSA. The sequence was obtained from a person between 25 and 75 years old in good health. Sequenced material: naive CD4+ T cells from blood. Subset described: CD45RO-negative CD62L-positive naive CD4 T cells. The rearrangement joins TRBV7-2 to TRBJ1-2; 8 nucleotides line up with TRBD1. The chain's CDR3 is CASSFPGGASGYTF. The CDR3 nucleotides read TGTGCCAGCAGCTTCCCAGGGGGCGCTTCTGGCTACACCTTC.